The rows below give T cell receptor beta chains drawn from one sample of a study of blood T cell repertoires in COVID-19. The table came from immunoSEQ multiplex PCR; TCRdb's copy has only in-frame clones and leaves some out. Of approximately 200,000 clones listed, roughly three quarters are singletons. Specimen: peripheral blood. The receptors derive from a woman of 80 years or more with COVID-19, enrolled during active disease. Both conserved end residues are part of each CDR3. D genes are given only for firm matches. For some rows the clone size is stated as once, few or many, or as a class when expanded; others skip it.

v_gene,j_gene,d_gene,abundance,CDR3nt,CDR3aa
TRBV2,TRBJ2-3,.,.,TGTGCCAGCAAGGCGGGGATAATCACAGATACGCAGTATTTT,CASKAGIITDTQYF
TRBV2,TRBJ1-5,.,.,TGTGGGTCGGGTAATAGCAATCAGCCCCAGCATTTT,CGSGNSNQPQHF
TRBV10-3,TRBJ2-1,.,few,TGTGCCACCTCAAGGGACTTCGCCGGTTTCAATGAGCAGTTCTTC,CATSRDFAGFNEQFF
TRBV30,TRBJ2-2,TRBD2,.,TGTGCCTGGATGGACCCTCGGGGGGGGTTGTTTTTT,CAWMDPRGGLFF
TRBV10-3,TRBJ1-2,TRBD1,.,TGTGCCATCAGTGACCCAGGACAGGGTGGTGGCTACACCTTC,CAISDPGQGGGYTF
TRBV5-4,TRBJ1-1,TRBD1,.,TGTGCCAGCAGCCCCCGGGACAGGGGTACGGTTGGAGCTTTCTTT,CASSPRDRGTVGAFF
TRBV6-5,TRBJ2-7,.,.,TGTGCCAGCAGTTACGGCCAGCTGGGCGCCTACGAGCAGTACTTC,CASSYGQLGAYEQYF
TRBV2,TRBJ2-1,TRBD1,.,TGTGCCAGCAGTGAATGGGGACAGGGTTATAATGAGCAGTTCTTC,CASSEWGQGYNEQFF
TRBV7-2,TRBJ2-5,TRBD2,.,TGTGCCAGCAGCTTTGGGACTAGCGGGAGGGGGGTGACCCAGTACTTC,CASSFGTSGRGVTQYF
TRBV11-3,TRBJ1-4,TRBD1,.,TGTGCCAGCAGTTTACAGGGACAGACTAATGAAAAACTGTTTTTT,CASSLQGQTNEKLFF
TRBV5-1,TRBJ2-5,TRBD2,.,TGCGCCAGCAGCTCCCTAGCGGGAGGTTCTGAGACCCAGTACTTC,CASSSLAGGSETQYF